These 14 T cell receptor beta chains share one sample of origin, sequenced in a study of blood T cell repertoires in COVID-19. Profiling relied on immunoSEQ multiplex PCR, and the TCRdb table lists in-frame clones only, not all of them. The sample contains 200,000 to 250,000 clones, around 88% of which appear only once. Sequencing used PBMCs or T cells enriched from blood (not recorded which). These receptors all stem from a woman between 50 and 59 years old with acute COVID-19.

The V gene is TRBV30, the J gene TRBJ2-4; 9 bases are shared with TRBD1. V lost 5 bases to trimming and J lost 8 bases; unmatched junction nucleotides: 7. The CDR3 consists of 13 residues. Germline CDR1 reads GTSNPN; CDR2 reads SVGIG (reference sequence). CDR3 protein: CAWAGQGNDIQYF. In nucleotides, the CDR3 is TGTGCCTGGGCGGGACAGGGTAACGACATTCAGTACTTC.

V gene TRBV7-3 combines with J gene TRBJ2-3; 7 bases match TRBD2. With V trimmed by 2 bases and J by 4 bases, 3 bases remained unmatched. Germline V lookup: CDR1 SGHTA, CDR2 FQGTGA. The CDR3 loop spans 14 amino acids. The CDR3 sequence is CASSLAGVADTQYF. In DNA form, the CDR3 reads TGTGCCAGCAGCTTAGCGGGGGTTGCAGATACGCAGTATTTT.

The chain employs TRBV7-8 and TRBJ1-1; 7 bases align to TRBD1. CDR1 SGHVS and CDR2 FQNEAQ come from the germline V gene. The trim removed 5 bases at V and 8 bases at J, leaving 5 bases unmatched. This CDR3 region has 12 residues. CDR3 nucleotide sequence: TGTGCCAGCAGCCATGGGACAGAAGAAGCTTTCTTT. Protein sequence: CASSHGTEEAFF.

The gene calls are TRBV27 and TRBJ2-7, with D possibly matching TRBD2 (5 bases). Germline values: CDR1 MNHEY, CDR2 SMNVEV (reference sequence). This CDR3 comprises 13 residues. V was cut by 4 bases and J by 2 bases, with 9 bases left in between. CDR3 loop: CASSSDGTYEQYF. The CDR3 coding sequence is TGTGCCAGCAGTTCGGACGGGACCTACGAGCAGTACTTC.

The chain carries TRBV19 and TRBJ2-7; D remains ambiguous. There are 13 residues in the CDR3. Deletions cut 3 bases from V and 4 bases from J, with 10 bases between. Germline V gives CDR1 LNHDA, CDR2 SQIVND (reference sequence). CDR3 sequence: CASSINSGYEQYF. The CDR3 DNA sequence: TGTGCCAGTAGTATCAACTCAGGATACGAGCAGTACTTC.

V is TRBV29-1 and J is TRBJ2-7, with D perhaps TRBD2 (6 bases). Germline assignment: CDR1 SQVTM and CDR2 ANQGSEA. This CDR3 has 11 amino acids. Trimming took 7 bases from V and 3 from J, leaving 10 bases between them. CDR3 sequence: CSAGDFYEQYF. The CDR3 bases are TGCAGCGCTGGGGACTTCTACGAGCAGTACTTC.

This rearrangement joins TRBV19 to TRBJ1-1; D possibly corresponds to TRBD1 (5 bases). This CDR3 spans 14 amino acids. Germline assignment: CDR1 LNHDA and CDR2 SQIVND (reference sequence). V was pared by 1 base and J by 5 bases, with 11 bases between. CDR3 amino acids: CASSIARQKTEAFF. The CDR3 DNA reads TGTGCCAGTAGTATAGCGAGACAGAAGACTGAAGCTTTCTTT.

V gene TRBV18 combines with J gene TRBJ2-6, with TRBD1 matching over 8 bases. After removal of 5 bases from V and 0 bases from J, the junction contained 9 bases not matched to a gene. In germline, CDR1 is KGHSH, CDR2 LQKENI. The CDR3 is 18 residues long. CDR3 in amino acids: CASSILRDRHSGANVLTF. DNA of the CDR3: TGTGCCAGCTCAATCCTCCGGGACAGGCACTCTGGGGCCAACGTCCTGACTTTC.

The count of this clone is one. The genes are TRBV5-1 and TRBJ2-5; TRBD1 aligns across 10 bases. The CDR3 is 16 residues long. Per germline, CDR1 SGHRS and CDR2 YFSETQ. The ends lost 2 bases at V and 4 bases at J; junction bases unmatched: 8. This CDR3 reads CASSFATGTGAETQYF. DNA of the CDR3: TGCGCCAGCAGCTTTGCGACGGGGACAGGGGCAGAGACCCAGTACTTC.

This clone was detected only a few times. This sequence joins TRBV25-1 and TRBJ1-5, with D hard to call. This CDR3 is built from 14 residues. Germline-derived CDR1 and CDR2 are MGHDK and SYGVNS. Trimming left V 1 base short and J 0 bases short, with 4 bases between. DNA for the CDR3: TGTGCCAGCAGTGAATTACTTAGCAATCAGCCCCAGCATTTT. This sequence encodes CASSELLSNQPQHF.

The chain combines TRBV9 with TRBJ2-2; 8 nucleotides agree with TRBD1. CDR1 is SGDLS, CDR2 YYNGEE, per germline. The CDR3 covers 16 residues. V lost 5 bases to trimming and J lost 5 bases; unmatched junction nucleotides: 11. The CDR3 DNA follows: TGTGCCAGCAGACCCCAGGGGGCAGAAGTTACCGGGGAGCTGTTTTTT. Its translation: CASRPQGAEVTGELFF.

This rearrangement joins TRBV7-9 to TRBJ1-2; possibly TRBD1 for D (5 bases). Germline loops: CDR1 SEHNR, CDR2 FQNEAQ (reference sequence). This CDR3 has 16 residues. The germline V and J ends were trimmed by 3 bases and 6 bases, with 20 bases remaining between them. This chain's CDR3 is CASSFGPGREGDGYTF. CDR3 nucleotides: TGTGCCAGCAGCTTTGGACCCGGCAGGGAGGGAGATGGCTACACCTTC.

The rearrangement uses TRBV9 and TRBJ2-5; 12 bases are a match to TRBD1. Losses at the gene ends were 2 bases for V and 5 bases for J; bases not matched to a gene: 4. There are 15 residues in the CDR3. From germline, CDR1 is SGDLS and CDR2 YYNGEE. CDR3: CASSVGTGGAETQYF. The CDR3 DNA reads as TGTGCCAGCAGCGTTGGGACAGGGGGCGCCGAGACCCAGTACTTC.

The CDR3 here is CASSQAGQAFSKLFF. The CDR3 nucleotides are TGTGCCAGCAGCCAGGCGGGACAGGCGTTTTCCAAACTGTTTTTT. The chain has TRBV4-2 and TRBJ1-4, with 8 bases lining up with TRBD1. V lost 3 bases to trimming and J lost 11 bases; unmatched junction nucleotides: 11. This CDR3 has 15 amino acids. CDR1 is LGHNA and CDR2 is YNFKEQ in the germline V gene.